The T cell receptor beta chain under discussion was sequenced for a study of T cells expressing NK-cell markers. Each CDR3 protein gets one entry in TCRdb, which reprocessed the 5' RACE reads and gives no DNA. This sample's table reports just under 150,000 distinct CDR3 sequences. The CDR3 contains 13 residues. Germline lookup yields CDR1 MDHEN and CDR2 SYDVKM. The sequenced sample was blood T cells: a sorted CD56 or NKG2C T cell subset, CD4+ or CD8+ T cells, or bulk PBMC T cells (not recorded which). The sequence came from a man aged 18-30 years in good health. The V call is TRBV28, the J call TRBJ2-7; the D gene TCRdb calls, TRBD1, cannot be checked with no DNA. The CDR3 protein is CASSPPTGYEQYF.